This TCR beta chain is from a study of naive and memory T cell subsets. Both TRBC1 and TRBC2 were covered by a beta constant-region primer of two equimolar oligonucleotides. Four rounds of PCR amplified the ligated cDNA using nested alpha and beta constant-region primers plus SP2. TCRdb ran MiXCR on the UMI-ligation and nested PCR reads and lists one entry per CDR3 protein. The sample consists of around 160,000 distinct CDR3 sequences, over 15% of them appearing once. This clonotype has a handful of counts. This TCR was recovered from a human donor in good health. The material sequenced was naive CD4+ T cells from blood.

CDR3 in amino acids: CASSLIGLGEPQHF. The CDR3 coding sequence is TGCGCCAGCAGCTTGATCGGGTTAGGGGAGCCCCAGCATTTT. The chain recombines TRBV5-1 with TRBJ1-5; tentative D call: TRBD1 (5 bases). The V gene lost 1 base and the J gene lost 8 bases, with 13 bases spanning the gap. The germline V gene encodes CDR1 SGHRS and CDR2 YFSETQ. There are 14 residues in the CDR3.